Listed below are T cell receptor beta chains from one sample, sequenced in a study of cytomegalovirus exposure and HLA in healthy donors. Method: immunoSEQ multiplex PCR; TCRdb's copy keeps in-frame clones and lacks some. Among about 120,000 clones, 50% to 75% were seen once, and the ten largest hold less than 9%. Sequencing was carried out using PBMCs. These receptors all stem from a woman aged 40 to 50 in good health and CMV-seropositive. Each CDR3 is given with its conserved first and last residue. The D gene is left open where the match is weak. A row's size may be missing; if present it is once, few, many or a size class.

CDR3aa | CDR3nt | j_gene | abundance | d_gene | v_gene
CASSSQGARGYTF | TGTGCCAGCAGCTCACAGGGGGCGAGGGGCTACACCTTC | TRBJ1-2 | once | TRBD1 | TRBV11-2
CASTPSKGEGYNEQFF | TGTGCCAGTACCCCATCGAAGGGGGAAGGGTACAATGAGCAGTTCTTC | TRBJ2-1 | . | . | TRBV19
CSVGQGYGYPF | TGCAGCGTTGGGCAGGGTTATGGCTACCCCTTC | TRBJ1-2 | . | . | TRBV29-1
CASSLGTGTNQPQHF | TGTGCCAGCAGTTTAGGGACAGGTACAAATCAGCCCCAGCATTTT | TRBJ1-5 | few | TRBD1 | TRBV28
CASSLGTGKQAFF | TGTGCCAGCAGTTTAGGGACAGGGAAACAAGCTTTCTTT | TRBJ1-1 | . | TRBD1 | TRBV28
CASSLDRGPYNEQFF | TGTGCCAGCAGTCTAGACAGGGGCCCCTACAATGAGCAGTTCTTC | TRBJ2-1 | . | TRBD1 | TRBV27
CASSFTGMNEKLFF | TGCGCCAGCAGCTTTACAGGGATGAATGAAAAACTGTTTTTT | TRBJ1-4 | . | . | TRBV5-1
CASSDGQGGEKLFF | TGTGCCAGCAGTGATGGTCAGGGGGGAGAAAAACTGTTTTTT | TRBJ1-4 | . | TRBD1 | TRBV2
CASGQDYNSPLHF | TGTGCCAGCGGACAGGACTATAATTCACCCCTCCACTTT | TRBJ1-6 | few | TRBD1 | TRBV2
CAWSRRGLNYGYPF | TGTGCCTGGAGTCGGCGGGGACTTAACTATGGCTACCCCTTC | TRBJ1-2 | once | . | TRBV30
CASSWAGTKNIQYF | TGTGCCAGCAGCTGGGCGGGAACCAAAAACATTCAGTACTTC | TRBJ2-4 | . | . | TRBV5-6
CASSYSQGAGYTF | TGTGCCAGCAGTTACTCACAGGGGGCTGGCTACACCTTC | TRBJ1-2 | . | TRBD1 | TRBV6-5
CASSETGTRTYEQYF | TGCGCCAGCAGTGAAACCGGGACACGTACCTACGAGCAGTACTTC | TRBJ2-7 | . | . | TRBV10-2
CATSREKWYEQYF | TGTGCCACCAGCAGAGAGAAGTGGTACGAGCAGTACTTC | TRBJ2-7 | . | . | TRBV15
CASSRPTGRGGGELFF | TGTGCCAGCAGCCGACCGACAGGGAGAGGAGGCGGGGAGCTGTTTTTT | TRBJ2-2 | . | TRBD1 | TRBV11-2
CASSYGADPYGEQYF | TGTGCCAGCAGTTACGGGGCGGACCCCTACGGCGAGCAGTACTTC | TRBJ2-7 | once | . | TRBV6-6
CASTDSAGEQYF | TGCGCCAGCACCGACTCGGCTGGCGAGCAGTACTTC | TRBJ2-7 | . | . | TRBV5-1
CASRAQGWNSPLHF | TGTGCCAGCAGGGCACAGGGTTGGAATTCACCCCTCCACTTT | TRBJ1-6 | . | . | TRBV7-2
CAWYAVRFFF | TGTGCCTGGTACGCGGTTCGCTTCTTCTTC | TRBJ2-1 | . | . | TRBV30
CATTRVGVATEAFF | TGTGCCACCACGCGGGTCGGAGTAGCCACTGAAGCTTTCTTT | TRBJ1-1 | . | . | TRBV14
CASLSGGVNTEAFF | TGCGCCAGCCTCTCTGGGGGCGTGAACACTGAAGCTTTCTTT | TRBJ1-1 | . | . | TRBV5-1
CASSLGQGGNEKLFF | TGTGCCAGCAGCTTAGGACAGGGCGGAAATGAAAAACTGTTTTTT | TRBJ1-4 | . | TRBD1 | TRBV11-2
CSARQDLNTEAFF | TGCAGCGCCCGACAGGATTTGAACACTGAAGCTTTCTTT | TRBJ1-1 | . | . | TRBV29-1
CASSVTGGGREQYF | TGTGCCAGCAGCGTAACAGGGGGCGGACGCGAGCAGTACTTC | TRBJ2-7 | . | TRBD1 | TRBV5-5
CASSPGNTEAFF | TGTGCCAGCAGTCCCGGGAACACTGAAGCTTTCTTT | TRBJ1-1 | . | . | TRBV6-6
CASSIVGGEAFF | TGTGCCAGTAGTATAGTCGGGGGTGAAGCTTTCTTT | TRBJ1-1 | . | . | TRBV19
CASSLERQNTEAFF | TGTGCCAGCAGCTTAGAACGACAGAACACTGAAGCTTTCTTT | TRBJ1-1 | few | . | TRBV11-2
CASSLAGGETQYF | TGTGCCAGCAGTTTAGCGGGAGGAGAGACCCAGTACTTC | TRBJ2-5 | . | TRBD2 | TRBV28